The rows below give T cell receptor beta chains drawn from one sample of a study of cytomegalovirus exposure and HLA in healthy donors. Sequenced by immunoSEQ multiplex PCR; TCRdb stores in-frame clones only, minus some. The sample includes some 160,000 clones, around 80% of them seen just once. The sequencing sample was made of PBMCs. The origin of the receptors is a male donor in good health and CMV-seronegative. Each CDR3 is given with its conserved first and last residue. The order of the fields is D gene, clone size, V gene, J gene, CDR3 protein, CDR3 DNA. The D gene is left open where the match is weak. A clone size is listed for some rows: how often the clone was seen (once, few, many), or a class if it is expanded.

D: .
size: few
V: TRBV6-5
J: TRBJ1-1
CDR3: CASSSVGGGSGTEAFF
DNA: TGTGCCAGCAGTTCGGTCGGCGGGGGGTCGGGCACTGAAGCTTTCTTT

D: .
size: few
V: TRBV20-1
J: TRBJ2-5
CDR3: CSASSETQYF
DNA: TGCAGTGCTAGTTCGGAGACCCAGTACTTC

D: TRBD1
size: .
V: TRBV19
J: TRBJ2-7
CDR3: CASRPGTGVSEQYF
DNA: TGTGCCAGTAGACCCGGGACAGGGGTTTCCGAGCAGTACTTC

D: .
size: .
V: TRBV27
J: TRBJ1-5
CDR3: CASSFSSTGSQPQHF
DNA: TGTGCCAGCAGTTTCAGCAGCACGGGGAGTCAGCCCCAGCATTTT

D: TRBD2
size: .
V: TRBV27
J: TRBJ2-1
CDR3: CASSSAGVYNEQFF
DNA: TGTGCCAGCAGTTCGGCGGGGGTCTACAATGAGCAGTTCTTC

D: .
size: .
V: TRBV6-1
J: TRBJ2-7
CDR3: CASSADRSSYEQYF
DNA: TGTGCCAGCAGTGCTGACAGGAGTTCCTACGAGCAGTACTTC

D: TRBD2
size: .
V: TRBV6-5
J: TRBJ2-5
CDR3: CASSYSQAGGETQYF
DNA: TGTGCCAGCAGTTACTCTCAAGCGGGGGGTGAGACCCAGTACTTC

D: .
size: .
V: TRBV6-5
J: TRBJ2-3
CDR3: CASSYQGDTQYF
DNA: TGTGCCAGCAGTTATCAGGGAGATACGCAGTATTTT

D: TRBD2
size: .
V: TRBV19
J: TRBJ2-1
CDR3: CASSKTKRSGRHQRNEQFF
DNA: TGTGCCAGTAGTAAGACCAAGCGCAGCGGGAGACACCAGAGGAATGAGCAGTTCTTC

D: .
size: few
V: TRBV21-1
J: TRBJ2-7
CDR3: CASSTPLGPPYEQYF
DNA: TGTGCCAGCAGCACTCCACTTGGGCCCCCCTACGAGCAGTACTTC

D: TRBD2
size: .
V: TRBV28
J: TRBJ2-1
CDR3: CASPPSSGRFYNEQFF
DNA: TGTGCCAGTCCTCCTTCTAGCGGGAGGTTCTACAATGAGCAGTTCTTC

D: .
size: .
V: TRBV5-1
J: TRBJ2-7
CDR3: CASSFTADSYEQYF
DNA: TGCGCCAGCAGCTTCACAGCTGACTCCTACGAGCAGTACTTC

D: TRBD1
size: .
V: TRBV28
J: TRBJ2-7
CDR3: CATEQGRYEQYF
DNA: TGTGCCACAGAACAGGGGCGTTACGAGCAGTACTTC

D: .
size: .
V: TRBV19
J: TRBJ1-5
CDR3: CASSTTGSGNQPQHF
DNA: TGTGCCAGTAGTACTACAGGGTCGGGCAATCAGCCCCAGCATTTT

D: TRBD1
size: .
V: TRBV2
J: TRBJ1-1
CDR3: CAAQGAVTEAFF
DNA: TGTGCCGCACAGGGGGCGGTCACTGAAGCTTTCTTT

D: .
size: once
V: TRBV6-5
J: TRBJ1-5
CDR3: CASSYSGSGQPQHF
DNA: TGTGCCAGCAGTTATTCAGGGTCCGGTCAGCCCCAGCATTTT

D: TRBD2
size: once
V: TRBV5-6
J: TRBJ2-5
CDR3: CASSWGTSGGSWQETQYF
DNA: TGTGCCAGCAGCTGGGGGACTAGCGGGGGGTCTTGGCAAGAGACCCAGTACTTC

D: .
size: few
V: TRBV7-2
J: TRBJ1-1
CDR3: CASSLSGNGGTEAFF
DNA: TGTGCCAGCAGCCTTTCCGGGAACGGAGGGACTGAAGCTTTCTTT

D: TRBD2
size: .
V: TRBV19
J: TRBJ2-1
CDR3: CASSHLRGGLSHNEQFF
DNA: TGTGCCAGTAGTCATCTTCGGGGGGGCCTGTCCCACAATGAGCAGTTCTTC

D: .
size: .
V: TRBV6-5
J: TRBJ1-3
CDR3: CASSYGGNSGNTIYF
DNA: TGTGCCAGCAGTTACGGGGGCAACTCTGGAAACACCATATATTTT

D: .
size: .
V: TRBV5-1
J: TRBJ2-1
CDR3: CASSLQEYNEQFF
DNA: TGCGCCAGCAGCTTGCAGGAATACAATGAGCAGTTCTTC

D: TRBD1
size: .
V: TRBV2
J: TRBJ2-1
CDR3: CASSRGTGSYNEQFF
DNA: TGTGCCAGCAGCCGCGGGACAGGGTCCTACAATGAGCAGTTCTTC

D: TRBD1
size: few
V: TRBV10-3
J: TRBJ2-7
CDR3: CAISGGQGEGYEQYF
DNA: TGTGCCATCAGTGGGGGACAGGGAGAAGGCTACGAGCAGTACTTC

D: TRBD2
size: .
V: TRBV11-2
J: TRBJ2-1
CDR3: CASSLEGRERIYNEQFF
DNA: TGTGCCAGCAGCTTAGAGGGGCGGGAGCGGATCTACAATGAGCAGTTCTTC

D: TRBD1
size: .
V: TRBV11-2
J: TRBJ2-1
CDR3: CASSLGTGGYNEQFF
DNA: TGTGCCAGCAGCCTAGGGACAGGAGGTTACAATGAGCAGTTCTTC

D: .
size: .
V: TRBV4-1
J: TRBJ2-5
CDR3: CASSHPGLQETQYF
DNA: TGCGCCAGCAGCCATCCCGGGTTACAAGAGACCCAGTACTTC

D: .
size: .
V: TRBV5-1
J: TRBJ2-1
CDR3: CASSLTWAQSSYNEQFF
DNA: TGCGCCAGCAGCTTGACTTGGGCACAGAGCTCCTACAATGAGCAGTTCTTC

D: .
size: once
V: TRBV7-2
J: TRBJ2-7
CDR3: CASSLVHDGYYGQYF
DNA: TGTGCCAGCAGCTTAGTTCACGACGGATACTACGGGCAGTACTTC

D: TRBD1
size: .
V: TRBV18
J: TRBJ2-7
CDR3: CASSLGQSYEQYF
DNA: TGTGCCAGCTCACTGGGACAGAGCTACGAGCAGTACTTC

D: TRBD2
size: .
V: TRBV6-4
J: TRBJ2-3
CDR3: CASSGTSGSGTDTQYF
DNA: TGTGCCAGCAGTGGGACTAGCGGGAGTGGCACAGATACGCAGTATTTT